The 5 T cell receptor beta chains in this list originate from one sample, sequenced in a study of identical twins. TCRdb re-derived calls from the 5' RACE reads in MiXCR, one entry per CDR3 protein. The sample lists 200,000 to 250,000 distinct CDR3 sequences, 6% to 7% occurring once. Another study also made use of these data, one on T cells expressing NK-cell markers.

The sequenced sample consisted of CD8+ T cells sorted from blood. These TCRs come from a woman younger than 30 in good health.

A few counts support this clonotype. This chain connects TRBV13 to TRBJ2-2; D unresolved. CDR1 is PRHDT, CDR2 FYEKMQ, per germline (reference sequence). Deletions cut 0 bases from V and 7 bases from J, with 12 bases between. The CDR3 is made up of 15 amino acids. The chain's CDR3 is CASSLGLRAGGELFF. The CDR3 region has the DNA TGTGCCAGCAGCTTAGGTCTTCGTGCTGGCGGGGAGCTGTTTTTT. Based on the CDR3 plus reference TRBV13 and TRBJ2-2, the full variable domain is AAGVIQSPRHLIKEKRETATLKCYPIPRHDTVYWYQQGPGQDPQFLISFYEKMQSDKGSIPDRFSAQQFSDYHSELNMSSLELGDSALYFCASSLGLRAGGELFFGEGSRLTVL.

A few counts support this clonotype. In DNA, the CDR3 is TGTGCCAGCACCCCGGGACAGTACAATCAGCCCCAGCATTTT. It encodes CASTPGQYNQPQHF. The rearrangement joins TRBV12-3 or TRBV12-4 to TRBJ1-5; 7 bases match TRBD1. The J segment lost 3 bases and the V segment lost 7 bases, leaving 6 bases of the junction unmatched. There are 14 residues in the CDR3.

A few counts support this clonotype. The rearrangement links TRBV6-5 to TRBJ1-2; weak D call: TRBD1 (6 bases). The CDR3 has 15 amino acids. Trimming removed 2 bases at V and 6 bases at J, with 16 bases between. Per germline, CDR1 MNHEY and CDR2 SVGAGI. CDR3 amino acids: CASSYERQDRDGYTF. As DNA, the CDR3 is TGTGCCAGCAGTTACGAACGACAGGACCGGGATGGCTACACCTTC.

This clonotype was counted between two and nine times. This chain uses TRBV6-1 with TRBJ1-4; 7 nucleotides agree with TRBD1. This CDR3 spans 17 amino acids. Germline CDR1 reads MNHNS; CDR2 reads SASEGT. Losses at the gene ends were 6 bases for V and 4 bases for J; bases not matched to a gene: 14. The CDR3: CASSPYSGTAINEKLFF. The CDR3, as DNA: TGTGCCAGCAGCCCTTATTCTGGGACAGCAATTAATGAAAAACTGTTTTTT.

This clonotype was observed a handful of times. V is TRBV18 and J is TRBJ2-7; D possibly corresponds to TRBD2 (6 bases). The V and J ends lost 0 bases and 0 bases respectively, with 15 bases between them. The CDR3 runs to 17 residues. Germline V gene lookup returns CDR1 KGHSH and CDR2 LQKENI. The CDR3: CASSPPNRDLSSYEQYF. Written as DNA, the CDR3 is TGTGCCAGCTCACCACCCAACCGGGACTTAAGCTCCTACGAGCAGTACTTC.